This TCR beta chain was identified in a study of T cell repertoires in cytomegalovirus infection (dated by TCRdb to between 2018 and 2021). The study in broad terms: Recently identified HLA-C-restricted CMV epitopes, whose presentation resists viral immunomodulation, were targeted by peptide stimulations together with well-studied HLA-B-restricted epitopes. The HLA type of each donor mattered for the analysis, because public TCR beta signatures pointed to carriage of CMV infection along with the matching HLA type.

The data were produced on an Illumina HiSeq 1500. In-frame beta chains were kept once TCRdb had trimmed the public reads at Q25 with fastp and called clones with MiXCR. Rows are combined by CDR3 protein, so each entry shows the most common genes and DNA. This sample lists hundreds of thousands of distinct CDR3 sequences; around 32% were detected once. The ten largest account for roughly 18% of the sample. The treatment or condition label for this specimen denotes: in vitro stimulation with specific CMV peptide epitopes to enrich CMV-specific T cells. Between the V and J ends, shortened by 1 base and 4 bases respectively, the junction contains 14 bases. CDR1 and CDR2 are read off the germline V gene as SGHVS and FQNEAQ. The CDR3 measures 17 amino acids from cysteine to phenylalanine. Only the CDR3 part of the read is kept: 51 bases, read in frame from the first base. What the research found in general, with its limitations: In both this cohort and an independent approximately 370-donor cohort, the cumulative frequency of public TCR beta family members distinguished carriers of CMV infection plus the relevant HLA type. The ex vivo response was dominated by HLA-C-restricted CMV-specific TCR beta clonotypes, which also provided the single most frequent clonotype in two of eight donors.

This clonotype was detected a few times. Its antigen specificity is not known. No base quality information exists; no much larger clone differs at one position. In this chain, TRBV7-8 is recombined with TRBJ2-6; no D gene call is confident. This clonotype was obtained from a human donor in good health (CMV status not recorded). Some clones in this sample may be carry-over from other donors' samples. This specimen consisted of cultured PBMCs, obtained from culture after CMV antigen stimulation. The CDR3 reads as follows: CASSLVLPETGANVLTF. The base sequence is TGTGCCAGCAGCTTAGTCCTCCCCGAGACCGGGGCCAACGTCCTGACTTTC.